Shown below are 6 T cell receptor beta chains from a single sample sequenced in a study of blood T cell repertoires in COVID-19. The method was immunoSEQ multiplex PCR; TCRdb's version includes in-frame clones alone and lacks a portion of them. The table has 150,000 to 200,000 clones, 84% seen once. Sample: PBMCs or T cells enriched from blood (not recorded which). Receptors originate from a woman between 25 and 40 years old who had been exposed to COVID-19.

The CDR3 region is CASSEPRSGSMNTEAFF. The CDR3 DNA reads TGTGCCAGCAGTGAACCCCGTTCCGGTAGTATGAACACTGAAGCTTTCTTT. The chain links TRBV6-1 to TRBJ1-1; D remains unclear. Germline-derived CDR1 and CDR2 are MNHNS and SASEGT. The V end lost 2 bases, the J end lost 0 bases, and 16 bases lay between the germline ends. This CDR3 comprises 17 residues.

This chain joins TRBV5-1 and TRBJ2-7; TRBD1 is a possible D gene (6 bases). The CDR3 is 14 residues long. Trimming took off 0 bases at V and 2 bases at J, with 9 bases between the two ends. Germline V CDR1 and CDR2: SGHRS, YFSETQ. The chain's CDR3 is CASSLETGPYEQYF. The CDR3 DNA is TGCGCCAGCAGCTTGGAAACAGGGCCCTACGAGCAGTACTTC.

This chain links TRBV25-1 with TRBJ1-3; D is undetermined. The CDR3 sequence is 16 residues long. Germline V gives CDR1 MGHDK, CDR2 SYGVNS. The V end lost 1 base, the J end lost 2 bases, and 12 bases lay between the germline ends. The CDR3 DNA follows: TGTGCCAGCAGTGAATCAACGTTGATAGCTGGAAACACCATATATTTT. Translating it yields CASSESTLIAGNTIYF.

The genes are TRBV19 and TRBJ2-2, with TRBD1 matching 10 bases. The CDR3 is made up of 14 amino acids. From germline, CDR1 is LNHDA and CDR2 SQIVND (reference sequence). V trimming: 6 bases; J trimming: 4 bases; junction bases outside the gene matches: 2. The CDR3 is CASRTGGGTGELFF. In DNA, the CDR3 is TGTGCCAGTAGGACAGGGGGCGGCACCGGGGAGCTGTTTTTT.

The gene calls are TRBV3-1 (or the pseudogene TRBV3-2) and TRBJ1-2; D is ambiguous. Germline CDR1 LGHDT, CDR2 YNNKEL (reference sequence). Deletions cut 4 bases from V and 5 bases from J, with 11 bases between. The CDR3 has 13 residues. The CDR3 here is CASSLGSAYGYTF. The CDR3 coding sequence is TGTGCCAGCAGCCTGGGCTCGGCATATGGCTACACCTTC.

This clone was picked up a small number of times. This chain uses TRBV25-1 with TRBJ1-1; tentative D call: TRBD1 (5 bases). The CDR3 consists of 12 residues. Germline V gene sequence: CDR1 MGHDK, CDR2 SYGVNS. V was cut by 5 bases and J by 8 bases, with 12 bases left in between. CDR3 in amino acids: CASSPPGREAFF. CDR3 DNA: TGTGCCAGCAGTCCCCCAGGGAGGGAAGCTTTCTTT.